What follows describes a single TCR beta chain. What it binds is not known. Each donor was a healthy Caucasian. TCRdb re-derived calls from the 5' RACE reads in MiXCR, one entry per CDR3 protein. The table shows about 690,000 distinct CDR3 sequences, with about 20% occurring only once. This specimen comes from a study of identical twins. Study findings and constraints: Excess sharing between twins was weaker in beta out-of-frame sequences. Out-of-frame alpha sequences common to twins were enriched for low generation probability.

The data were also submitted as part of a second study, on T cells expressing NK-cell markers. That study reports: Dominant NKG2C+ clonotypes were found to form about 1.0-8% of CD8+ T cells in six donors.

Sequencing was performed on PBMCs. This receptor was obtained from a woman between 18 and 29 years old in good health.

The CDR3 sequence is CASSLRGGPYRDTQYF. The CDR3 coding sequence is TGTGCCAGCAGCTTAAGAGGGGGACCGTACAGAGATACGCAGTATTTT. The gene calls are TRBV11-3 and TRBJ2-3; TRBD1 is a possible D gene (6 bases). This CDR3 contains 16 residues. Germline CDR1 reads SGHNT; CDR2 reads YENEEA. V was clipped by 2 bases and J by 5 bases, with 17 bases between them.